This entry is about one T cell receptor beta chain. Its antigen is not known. Every molecule of TCR cDNA had its own unique molecular identifier. TCRdb called the 5' RACE reads again in MiXCR, with one record for every CDR3 protein. The sample holds 110,000 or so distinct CDR3 sequences, 10% to 14% seen once. This record belongs to a study of spatial heterogeneity in lung cancer. Study-wide background: Detected beta-chain sequences consistently exceeded alpha-chain sequences. General study results and limits: The appearance of ubiquitous expanded tumor TCRs in blood was greater at resection than follow-up.

The ends were cut back, 5 bases at V and 6 bases at J, with 14 bases in the middle. This CDR3 comprises 13 residues. Germline CDR1 SGHTA, CDR2 FQGNSA. Time point meaning: blood at routine non-recurrence follow-up after resection. Sequencing was performed on whole RNA extracted from tumor and nontumor lung tissue, or from frozen PBMC, and the material was left unsorted. This receptor was obtained from a female donor with early-stage non-small cell lung cancer. The gene calls are TRBV7-2 and TRBJ2-7, with D perhaps TRBD1 (5 bases). The sample consisted of PBMCs, taken at follow-up. In DNA form, the CDR3 reads TGTGCCAGCAGCAGCCAGGGCTTGGGCGAGCAGTACTTC. It yields the protein CASSSQGLGEQYF.